This TCR beta chain was recovered during a study of control samples from healthy donors and cancer patients. This table comes from immunoSEQ multiplex PCR, and its TCRdb copy is limited to in-frame clones, with some not included. This table holds 70,000 to 75,000 clones, 94% found once. The CDR3 consists of 14 residues. Per the germline V gene, CDR1 is SGHRS and CDR2 is YFSETQ. V shed 4 bases and J shed 1 base, with 11 bases lying between them. The chain links TRBV5-1 to TRBJ1-1; tentatively, D is TRBD1 (5 bases). The sequenced material came from blood. The sequence came from a woman between 25 and 40 years old in good health. CDR3 sequence: CASSQTETNTEAFF. CDR3 in DNA: TGCGCCAGCAGCCAGACAGAAACGAACACTGAAGCTTTCTTT.